This entry lists 28 T cell receptor beta chains sequenced from one sample in a study of blood T cell repertoires in COVID-19. Method: immunoSEQ multiplex PCR; TCRdb's copy keeps in-frame clones and lacks some. Of more than 65,000 clones listed, more than 75% are singletons. The sample consisted of peripheral blood. The origin of the receptors is a woman aged 55-70 years with acute or convalescent COVID-19.

The chain couples TRBV27 to TRBJ1-4; 7 bases are a match to TRBD1. J lost 8 bases, V lost 4 bases, and 10 bases had no gene match. CDR1 and CDR2 (germline): MNHEY, SMNVEV (reference sequence). The CDR3 runs to 15 residues. The chain's CDR3 is CASSSKTGLREKLFF. The CDR3 DNA reads as TGTGCCAGCAGTTCAAAGACAGGGTTGCGCGAAAAACTGTTTTTT.

This sequence joins TRBV3-1 (or the pseudogene TRBV3-2) and TRBJ2-7; unclear D gene. Germline CDR1 is LGHDT and CDR2 is YNNKEL (reference sequence). Trimming stripped 0 bases from V and 0 bases from J, with 12 bases between. The CDR3 consists of 16 residues. The CDR3 reads CASSQDLTESSYEQYF. CDR3 sequence (DNA): TGTGCCAGCAGCCAAGATTTAACAGAGAGCTCCTACGAGCAGTACTTC.

V gene TRBV7-3 combines with J gene TRBJ2-6; 8 bases are a match to TRBD1. Losses at the gene ends were 5 bases for V and 4 bases for J; bases not matched to a gene: 4. This CDR3 comprises 15 residues. Germline V lookup: CDR1 SGHTA, CDR2 FQGTGA. In DNA form, the CDR3 reads TGTGCCAGCAGCCCAGGGGGCGCGGGGGCCAACGTCCTGACTTTC. Encoded protein: CASSPGGAGANVLTF.

The chain carries TRBV7-2 and TRBJ2-4; 11 nucleotides match TRBD1. Germline CDR1 reads SGHTA; CDR2 reads FQGNSA. With 5 bases clipped from V and 6 bases from J, the junction kept 6 bases outside the gene matches. The CDR3 extends over 15 amino acids. The CDR3 sequence: CASSRTGGEGNIQYF. The CDR3 nucleotides are TGTGCCAGCAGCCGGACAGGGGGCGAAGGAAACATTCAGTACTTC.

The CDR3 region has the DNA TGTGCCATCAGCCCGGGACTGGGGCTCGGGGGTGGCTACACCTTC. Translation: CAISPGLGLGGGYTF. The chain has TRBV10-3 and TRBJ1-2, with D perhaps TRBD1 (5 bases). The CDR3 is 15 amino acids. V dropped 6 bases and J dropped 7 bases, with 21 bases sitting between them. Germline CDR1 reads ENHRY; CDR2 reads SYGVKD.

The chain has TRBV5-5 and TRBJ2-5; weak D call: TRBD1 (6 bases). Per the germline V gene, CDR1 is SGHKS and CDR2 is YYEKEE (reference sequence). This CDR3 is built from 16 residues. Between the trimmed V and J ends, which lost 6 bases and 5 bases, there was a span of 23 bases. CDR3 protein: CASNLGYRDGEETQYF. The CDR3 coding sequence is TGTGCCAGCAATCTGGGGTACAGGGATGGGGAGGAGACCCAGTACTTC.

The chain carries TRBV11-1 and TRBJ2-7; 7 bases are shared with TRBD1. The CDR3 contains 16 residues. Per germline, CDR1 SGHAT and CDR2 FQDESV (reference sequence). Trimming took 8 bases from V and 4 from J; bases not matched to a gene: 17. This chain's CDR3 is CASGPGTEVGKYEQYF. The CDR3 region has the DNA TGTGCCAGCGGTCCCGGGACAGAAGTGGGGAAGTACGAGCAGTACTTC.

This clone was detected only once. The V call is TRBV7-9, the J call TRBJ2-1; 9 bases align to TRBD2. With 3 bases clipped from V and 3 bases from J, the junction kept 3 bases outside the gene matches. Germline assignment: CDR1 SEHNR and CDR2 FQNEAQ (reference sequence). The CDR3 runs to 15 residues. The CDR3 reads CASSLTSGHYNEQFF. DNA for the CDR3: TGTGCCAGCAGCTTGACTAGCGGCCACTACAATGAGCAGTTCTTC.

The chain links TRBV18 to TRBJ2-1, with 7 bases fitting TRBD1. This CDR3 contains 13 residues. CDR1 and CDR2 from the germline V gene are KGHSH and LQKENI. V shed 2 bases and J 5 bases; nucleotides not matched to a gene: 0. This CDR3 reads CASSPDRDNEQFF. In nucleotides, the CDR3 is TGTGCCAGCTCACCAGACAGGGACAATGAGCAGTTCTTC.

V and J are TRBV6-2 or TRBV6-3 and TRBJ1-2; D is unclear. Germline V gene sequence: CDR1 MNHEY, CDR2 SVGEGT. Deletions cut 2 bases from V and 3 bases from J, with 16 bases between. The CDR3 length is 16 residues. The CDR3 is CASSYTRQLRDYGYTF. CDR3 bases: TGTGCCAGCAGTTACACCCGGCAGCTTCGGGACTATGGCTACACCTTC.

This chain connects TRBV27 to TRBJ1-2; D unresolved. V lost 4 bases and J lost 5, with 14 bases in between. CDR1 is MNHEY and CDR2 is SMNVEV in the germline V gene (reference sequence). The CDR3 extends over 14 amino acids. The chain's CDR3 is CASSSDDNVYGYTF. Here the CDR3 DNA reads TGTGCCAGCAGTTCCGACGACAACGTTTATGGCTACACCTTC.

The chain joins TRBV15 to TRBJ2-5; tentatively, D is TRBD1 (7 bases). The germline gives CDR1 LNHNV, CDR2 YYDKDF (reference sequence). The CDR3 is made up of 16 amino acids. V was pared by 3 bases and J by 3 bases, with 17 bases between. CDR3 coding DNA: TGTGCCACCAGCAGGGAGGGTCAGGGGGTTGAAGAGACCCAGTACTTC. Amino acid sequence: CATSREGQGVEETQYF.

The chain uses TRBV6-6 and TRBJ2-1; no firm D call. The CDR3 spans 16 residues. Trimming cost V 5 bases and J 6 bases, with 20 bases left between them. Germline CDR1 MNHNY, CDR2 SVGAGI (reference sequence). Here the CDR3 reads CASSSRPQRVRNEQFF. The CDR3 DNA reads TGTGCCAGCAGTAGTCGGCCCCAACGGGTACGCAATGAGCAGTTCTTC.

V usage is TRBV9 and J usage is TRBJ1-1; maybe TRBD1 (5 bases). Between the trimmed V and J ends, which lost 8 bases and 4 bases, there was a span of 18 bases. CDR1 SGDLS and CDR2 YYNGEE come from the germline V gene. The CDR3 runs 14 residues. The DNA of the CDR3 is TGTGCCAGTACACCCATCGCGGGGGGCACTGAAGCTTTCTTT. It yields the protein CASTPIAGGTEAFF.

J is TRBJ2-1 and V is TRBV5-1, with 11 positions matching TRBD1. V was pared by 4 bases and J by 7 bases, with 7 bases of the junction left unmatched. Germline V CDR1 and CDR2: SGHRS, YFSETQ. The CDR3 contains 15 residues. The CDR3 bases are TGCGCCAGCAGCGTGGGACAGGGGGTACCGAATGAGCAGTTCTTC. It codes for CASSVGQGVPNEQFF.

The chain combines TRBV5-4 with TRBJ1-1, with 10 bases matching TRBD1. Germline-derived CDR1 and CDR2 are SGHNT and YYREEE (reference sequence). The CDR3 is 16 amino acids. After removal of 0 bases from V and 10 bases from J, the junction contained 12 bases not matched to a gene. The CDR3 here is CASSLAFGTGDRGAFF. The CDR3 DNA reads TGTGCCAGCAGCTTGGCTTTCGGGACAGGGGATCGTGGAGCTTTCTTT.

Note on this clone: One end of the junction does not line up with germline, which may come from a read error. This chain joins TRBV3-1 (or the pseudogene TRBV3-2) and TRBJ2-1, with 9 bases lining up with TRBD1. This CDR3 comprises 13 residues. CDR1 and CDR2 (germline): LGHDT, YNNKEL (reference sequence). Written as DNA, the CDR3 is TGTGCCAGCAGCCAAGCTCGACAGGGGGGGCAGCTCTTC. This translates into CASSQARQGGQLF.

The V and J genes are TRBV24-1 and TRBJ1-5; tentatively, D is TRBD1 (5 bases). The CDR3 spans 14 residues. Trimming stripped 9 bases from V and 7 bases from J, with 18 bases between. Germline assignment: CDR1 KGHDR and CDR2 SFDVKD. The chain's CDR3 is CATQVPGLRQPQHF. The CDR3, as DNA: TGTGCCACCCAAGTCCCAGGGTTGCGGCAGCCCCAGCATTTT.

The rearrangement links TRBV28 to TRBJ1-4, with TRBD1 matching 7 bases. Trimming at V came to 7 bases and at J to 7 bases, leaving 15 bases not matched to a gene. The CDR3 runs 16 residues. Germline CDR1 reads MDHEN; CDR2 reads SYDVKM. The CDR3 is CASTNLEGALGEKLFF. The CDR3 DNA sequence: TGTGCCAGCACCAACCTAGAGGGGGCACTAGGTGAAAAACTGTTTTTT.

On this clone: The junction and the germline gene differ at one end; a read error may be behind it. The chain uses TRBV6-2 or TRBV6-3 and TRBJ2-5; D is perhaps TRBD2 (5 bases). Germline V lookup: CDR1 MNHEY, CDR2 SVGEGT. This CDR3 is built from 12 residues. The CDR3 bases are TGTGCCAGCAGTTCTCGGGAAGAGCCCCAGTACTTC. This gives the protein CASSSREEPQYF.

The CDR3 bases are TGCGCCAGCAGCCCGGTCGGACAGGGAAACTACAATGAGCAGTTCTTC. Residues: CASSPVGQGNYNEQFF. The chain recombines TRBV5-1 with TRBJ2-1, with 8 bases fitting TRBD1. V was clipped by 4 bases and J by 3 bases; unmatched bases: 9. CDR1 and CDR2 (germline): SGHRS, YFSETQ. This CDR3 has 16 residues.

This rearrangement joins TRBV7-3 to TRBJ2-2, with TRBD1 as a possible D gene (6 bases). The V gene's germline CDR1 is SGHTA and CDR2 FQGTGA. CDR3 size: 14 residues. V was cut by 8 bases and J by 7 bases, with 17 bases left in between. In DNA form, the CDR3 reads TGTGCCAGCCGGGTACAGGGATCCGTCGGGGAGCTGTTTTTT. As protein: CASRVQGSVGELFF.

This clone was observed once. The chain carries TRBV4-2 and TRBJ1-3, with D unclear. V was pared by 1 base and J by 3 bases, with 13 bases between. The germline gives CDR1 LGHNA, CDR2 YNFKEQ. The CDR3 is 16 residues long. CDR3: CASSQGVRADGNTIYF. Written as DNA, the CDR3 is TGTGCCAGCAGCCAAGGTGTGAGGGCGGATGGAAACACCATATATTTT.

The chain recombines TRBV5-8 with TRBJ2-1, with TRBD2 matching 8 bases. Germline V lookup: CDR1 SGHTS, CDR2 YDEGEE. V dropped 8 bases and J dropped 2; count of bases not matched to a gene: 9. This CDR3 region has 15 residues. In nucleotides, the CDR3 is TGTGCCAGTTCAAAGCGGGGGATTCCCTACAATGAGCAGTTCTTC. It yields the protein CASSKRGIPYNEQFF.

The chain joins TRBV6-5 to TRBJ2-1; tentatively, D is TRBD2 (5 bases). Germline CDR1 MNHEY, CDR2 SVGAGI. This CDR3 comprises 13 residues. Trimming shortened V by 6 bases and J by 7 bases, and 13 bases separated the two germline ends. CDR3 bases: TGTGCCAGCAGGGGCGGAGGAAGGAATGAGCAGTTCTTC. Protein sequence: CASRGGGRNEQFF.

The chain couples TRBV5-1 to TRBJ2-7; a weak D match, TRBD2 (6 bases). Trimming took off 6 bases at V and 4 bases at J, with 17 bases between the two ends. Germline CDR1 SGHRS, CDR2 YFSETQ. The CDR3 sequence is 14 residues long. The CDR3 is CASTWAGGRYEQYF. CDR3 DNA: TGCGCCAGCACCTGGGCCGGAGGGAGGTACGAGCAGTACTTC.

This clone is medium-sized (0.01 to 0.1%) within its sample. This sequence joins TRBV7-9 and TRBJ1-4, with 7 bases identical to TRBD1. CDR3 length: 15 amino acids. The germline CDR1 and CDR2 sequences are SEHNR and FQNEAQ (reference sequence). J lost 8 bases, V lost 4 bases, and 10 bases had no gene match. CDR3 bases: TGTGCCAGCAGCTCCGAAGGGGGCCCGGGGGAAAAACTGTTTTTT. This sequence encodes CASSSEGGPGEKLFF.

The chain links TRBV5-1 to TRBJ1-1; 7 nucleotides agree with TRBD1. V lost 2 bases and J lost 6; bases outside the gene matches: 4. Germline CDR1 SGHRS, CDR2 YFSETQ. The CDR3 spans 13 residues. In nucleotides, the CDR3 is TGCGCCAGCAGCTTCTCTCAGGGGGCTGAAGCTTTCTTT. Translating gives CASSFSQGAEAFF.